These 13 T cell receptor beta chains originate from one sample sequenced in a study of early T cells in non-severe SARS-CoV-2 infection. TCRdb analysed the 5' RACE reads with MiXCR anew, one entry per CDR3 protein. The data hold some 55,000 distinct CDR3 sequences, with around an eighth observed a single time. Sequencing input: whole blood. These receptor sequences come from an adult who was a healthcare worker with PCR-confirmed SARS-CoV-2 infection or an uninfected control (not recorded which).

This clonotype was seen only a few times. V usage is TRBV7-8 and J usage is TRBJ2-7; 9 nucleotides line up with TRBD1. The V segment lost 6 bases and the J segment 5 bases; nucleotides outside the gene matches: 8. CDR1 SGHVS and CDR2 FQNEAQ come from the germline V gene. This CDR3 has 14 amino acids. This CDR3 is CASRSGTGFHEQYF. As DNA, the CDR3 is TGTGCCAGCAGGTCCGGGACAGGGTTCCACGAGCAGTACTTC.

This clonotype was observed at least ten times. This chain connects TRBV5-1 to TRBJ1-4; D ambiguous. The CDR3 is 15 residues long. From germline, CDR1 is SGHRS and CDR2 YFSETQ. Trimming shortened V by 4 bases and J by 5 bases, and 15 bases separated the two germline ends. In DNA form, the CDR3 reads TGCGCCAGCAGCCCCCGCGGGGATTGGAATGAAAAACTGTTTTTT. Amino acids: CASSPRGDWNEKLFF. Combining the CDR3 with reference TRBV5-1 and TRBJ1-4 gives the whole variable domain KAGVTQTPRYLIKTRGQQVTLSCSPISGHRSVSWYQQTPGQGLQFLFEYFSETQRNKGNFPGRFSGRQFSNSRSEMNVSTLELGDSALYLCASSPRGDWNEKLFFGSGTQLSVL.

This clonotype was observed at least ten times. This rearrangement joins TRBV14 to TRBJ2-1, with D maybe TRBD2 (5 bases). Germline assignment: CDR1 SGHDN and CDR2 FVKESK. CDR3 length: 15 amino acids. V was clipped by 0 bases and J by 3 bases, with 9 bases between them. CDR3 bases: TGTGCCAGCAGCCAAGACCTAGCAGGCTACAATGAGCAGTTCTTC. Residues: CASSQDLAGYNEQFF.

This clonotype has a count of ten or more. The genes are TRBV19 and TRBJ2-7; possible D gene TRBD1, 5 bases. The CDR3 has 13 amino acids. V dropped 1 base and J dropped 7 bases, with 11 bases sitting between them. Per germline, CDR1 LNHDA and CDR2 SQIVND (reference sequence). The CDR3 loop reads CASSIVPRDEQYF. CDR3 DNA sequence: TGTGCCAGTAGTATAGTCCCCAGGGATGAGCAGTACTTC.

This chain links TRBV30 with TRBJ2-1, with 11 positions matching TRBD2. V trimming: 1 base; J trimming: 9 bases; junction bases outside the gene matches: 8. The CDR3 spans 15 residues. Germline V gene sequence: CDR1 GTSNPN, CDR2 SVGIG (reference sequence). This CDR3 is CAWSALAGGGREQFF. Here the CDR3 DNA reads TGTGCCTGGAGTGCCCTAGCGGGAGGAGGTCGTGAGCAGTTCTTC.

About this clonotype itself: This may arise from a read error, as a much more abundant clone is one base away. The J gene is TRBJ2-1, the V gene TRBV5-1; perhaps D is TRBD1 or TRBD2 (6 bases each). The length of the CDR3 is 15 residues. Per the germline V gene, CDR1 is SGHRS and CDR2 is YFSETQ. This chain's CDR3 is CPSSLLSGAANEQFF. The DNA of the CDR3 is TGCCCCAGCAGCTTGCTCTCGGGGGCCGCCAATGAGCAGTTCTTC.

V is TRBV7-9 and J is TRBJ2-7, with a weak D call TRBD2 (5 bases). This CDR3 contains 14 residues. Germline CDR1 SEHNR, CDR2 FQNEAQ (reference sequence). V was trimmed by 7 bases and J by 3 bases, leaving 16 bases between them. CDR3 DNA: TGTGCCAGCACCCCCGCCTCGGGGAGCTACGAGCAGTACTTC. Translation gives CASTPASGSYEQYF.

In this sample, this clonotype turned up a few times. The chain combines TRBV7-3 with TRBJ2-1; 11 bases agree with TRBD2. The germline CDR1 and CDR2 sequences are SGHTA and FQGTGA. The CDR3 has 17 residues. Losses at the gene ends were 5 bases for V and 5 bases for J; bases not matched to a gene: 11. The CDR3 is CASSPQLAGALNNEQFF. CDR3 nucleotides: TGTGCCAGCAGCCCTCAACTAGCGGGGGCCCTTAACAATGAGCAGTTCTTC.

The chain combines TRBV28 with TRBJ2-7, with D perhaps assigned TRBD1 or TRBD2 (5 bases each). CDR1 is MDHEN, CDR2 SYDVKM, per germline. This CDR3 is 15 amino acids long. Trimming cost V 7 bases and J 0 bases, with 16 bases left between them. CDR3 protein: CASKTRDRFSYEQYF. CDR3 bases: TGTGCCAGCAAAACCCGGGACCGCTTCTCCTACGAGCAGTACTTC.

This clonotype appeared a few times. The chain links TRBV5-4 to TRBJ2-3, with D tentatively TRBD2 (5 bases). The CDR3 has 11 amino acids. Germline V gene lookup returns CDR1 SGHNT and CDR2 YYREEE (reference sequence). The V and J ends lost 3 bases and 14 bases respectively, with 13 bases between them. The CDR3 nucleotides are TGTGCCAGCAGCTCGCGTACTAGATGGTATTTT. It encodes CASSSRTRWYF.

This clonotype was detected ten times or more. The rearrangement joins TRBV29-1 to TRBJ2-3, with D unresolved. Between the trimmed V and J ends, which lost 8 bases and 6 bases, there was a span of 24 bases. Per the germline V gene, CDR1 is SQVTM and CDR2 is ANQGSEA. The CDR3 covers 15 residues. CDR3 protein: CSCMTRALQRDTQYF. The CDR3 region has the DNA TGCAGCTGTATGACCCGGGCCCTTCAGAGGGATACGCAGTATTTT.

This clonotype is categorized as medium-sized. This rearrangement joins TRBV7-6 to TRBJ2-7; no definite D call. In germline, CDR1 is SGHVS, CDR2 FNYEAQ. The CDR3 contains 13 residues. The germline V and J ends were trimmed by 0 bases and 5 bases, with 8 bases remaining between them. The CDR3 bases are TGTGCCAGCAGCTTAGCCCCCGTCCACGAGCAGTACTTC. Its protein product is CASSLAPVHEQYF.

In its sample, this clonotype was seen a few times. V usage is TRBV30 and J usage is TRBJ2-2, with D maybe TRBD2 (6 bases). The length of the CDR3 is 15 residues. CDR1 is GTSNPN and CDR2 is SVGIG in the germline V gene (reference sequence). V gave up 6 bases and J gave up 0 bases, with 14 bases separating them. The CDR3 nucleotides read TGTGCCTGCAACCGAGGACTATCGAACACCGGGGAGCTGTTTTTT. Amino acid sequence: CACNRGLSNTGELFF.